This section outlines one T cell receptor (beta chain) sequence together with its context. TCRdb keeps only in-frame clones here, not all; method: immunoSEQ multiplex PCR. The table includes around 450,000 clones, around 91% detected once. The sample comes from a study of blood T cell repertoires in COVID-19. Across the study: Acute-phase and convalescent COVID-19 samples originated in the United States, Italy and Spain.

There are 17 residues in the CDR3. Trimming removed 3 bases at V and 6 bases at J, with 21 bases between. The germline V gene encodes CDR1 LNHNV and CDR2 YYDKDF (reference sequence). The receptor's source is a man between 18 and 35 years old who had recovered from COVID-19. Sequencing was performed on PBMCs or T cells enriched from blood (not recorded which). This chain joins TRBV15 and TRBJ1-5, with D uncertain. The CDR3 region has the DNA TGTGCCACCAGCAGTGGGGTGGAGGGAAGAATCGGTCAGCCCCAGCATTTT. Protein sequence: CATSSGVEGRIGQPQHF. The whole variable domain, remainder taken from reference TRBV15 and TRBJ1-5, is DAMVIQNPRYQVTQFGKPVTLSCSQTLNHNVMYWYQQKSSQAPKLLFHYYDKDFNNEADTPDNFQSRRPNTSFCFLDIRSPGLGDTAMYLCATSSGVEGRIGQPQHFGDGTRLSIL.